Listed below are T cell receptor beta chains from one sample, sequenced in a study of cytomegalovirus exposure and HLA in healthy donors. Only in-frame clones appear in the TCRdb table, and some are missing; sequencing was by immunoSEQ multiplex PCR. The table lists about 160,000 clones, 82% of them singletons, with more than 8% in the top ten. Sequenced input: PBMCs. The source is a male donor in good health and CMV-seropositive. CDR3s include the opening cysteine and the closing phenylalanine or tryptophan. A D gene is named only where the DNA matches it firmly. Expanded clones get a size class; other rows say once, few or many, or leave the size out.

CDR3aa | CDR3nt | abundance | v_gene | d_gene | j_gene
CASSGTNEQYF | TGCGCCTCAAGCGGGACCAACGAGCAGTACTTC | . | TRBV5-1 | TRBD2 | TRBJ2-7
CASSLLWPGAGSNNEKLFF | TGTGCCAGCAGCTTGCTTTGGCCCGGAGCGGGCAGCAATAATGAAAAACTGTTTTTT | . | TRBV7-8 | . | TRBJ1-4
CASHGSHIGYTF | TGTGCCAGCCACGGTTCGCATATTGGCTACACCTTC | . | TRBV28 | . | TRBJ1-2
CASSLDTLNTEAFF | TGCGCCAGCAGCTTAGACACCTTGAACACTGAAGCTTTCTTT | . | TRBV5-1 | . | TRBJ1-1
CASSLGSGQLTEAFF | TGTGCCAGCAGCTTGGGCTCTGGGCAGTTGACTGAAGCTTTCTTT | . | TRBV5-4 | . | TRBJ1-1
CASSQPGTSGLLGEQYF | TGCGCCAGCAGCCAACCCGGGACTAGCGGCCTCCTGGGGGAGCAGTACTTC | . | TRBV4-1 | TRBD2 | TRBJ2-7
CAWGPVGNQPQHF | TGTGCCTGGGGCCCGGTGGGCAATCAGCCCCAACATTTT | . | TRBV30 | . | TRBJ1-5
CASSERAGGSGEQYF | TGTGCCAGCAGTGAAAGGGCAGGGGGCTCTGGCGAGCAGTACTTC | . | TRBV6-1 | TRBD1 | TRBJ2-7
CASSQWNSGSSTDTQYF | TGTGCCAGCAGCCAATGGAATAGCGGGTCTAGCACAGATACGCAGTATTTT | . | TRBV16 | TRBD2 | TRBJ2-3
CASSVRDRGDYGYTF | TGTGCCAGCAGCGTCCGGGACAGGGGCGACTATGGCTACACCTTC | . | TRBV9 | TRBD1 | TRBJ1-2
CASSTGGPYEQYF | TGTGCCAGCAGTACGGGAGGGCCCTACGAGCAGTACTTC | few | TRBV27 | TRBD2 | TRBJ2-7
CASRGIEGGTEAFF | TGTGCCAGCAGAGGAATAGAAGGGGGCACTGAAGCTTTCTTT | . | TRBV6-6 | . | TRBJ1-1
CASRSREGEKLFF | TGTGCCAGCAGATCCAGGGAAGGTGAAAAACTGTTTTTT | once | TRBV6-6 | . | TRBJ1-4
CASSVPGQGAYEQYF | TGTGCCAGTAGTGTCCCGGGACAGGGGGCTTACGAGCAGTACTTC | . | TRBV19 | TRBD1 | TRBJ2-7
CASSLEGGLYEQYF | TGTGCCAGCAGCTTAGAGGGGGGGCTCTACGAGCAGTACTTC | . | TRBV11-2 | . | TRBJ2-7
CASSRAAGSTDTQYF | TGTGCCAGCAGCCGGGCCGCGGGCAGCACAGATACGCAGTATTTT | few | TRBV5-6 | . | TRBJ2-3
CASSRQGTNTGELFF | TGTGCCAGCAGCCGACAGGGAACGAACACCGGGGAGCTGTTTTTT | . | TRBV6-1 | TRBD1 | TRBJ2-2
CASSLKANTGELFF | TGTGCCAGCTCACTGAAAGCTAACACCGGGGAGCTGTTTTTT | . | TRBV18 | . | TRBJ2-2
CASSQLTGGTGELFF | TGCGCCAGCAGCCAGTTGACAGGGGGCACCGGGGAGCTGTTTTTT | . | TRBV4-1 | TRBD1 | TRBJ2-2
CASSQKAGDAQYF | TGTGCCAGCAGCCAAAAAGCGGGGGATGCGCAGTATTTT | . | TRBV5-4 | TRBD2 | TRBJ2-3
CASSQERDSYEKLFF | TGCGCCAGCAGCCAAGAGCGTGACAGTTATGAAAAACTGTTTTTT | few | TRBV4-1 | . | TRBJ1-4
CASRGQAGTEQYF | TGTGCCAGCAGAGGACAGGCTGGAACCGAGCAGTACTTC | . | TRBV2 | TRBD1 | TRBJ2-7
CASSSGPQGPGHEQYF | TGCGCCAGCAGCTCCGGGCCGCAGGGCCCCGGGCACGAGCAGTACTTC | . | TRBV5-1 | . | TRBJ2-7
CASWANSYEQYF | TGTGCCAGCTGGGCCAATTCCTACGAGCAGTACTTC | . | TRBV2 | . | TRBJ2-7
CASSARTVGANEQFF | TGTGCCAGCAGTGCCAGGACAGTGGGGGCCAATGAGCAGTTCTTC | . | TRBV6-4 | . | TRBJ2-1
CASSPQGNPTDTQYF | TGTGCCAGCAGTCCTCAGGGGAACCCCACAGATACGCAGTATTTT | . | TRBV6-6 | . | TRBJ2-3
CASSSGLAGGPEQFF | TGTGCCAGCAGTTCGGGACTAGCGGGAGGTCCTGAGCAGTTCTTC | . | TRBV6-6 | TRBD2 | TRBJ2-1
CASSLTGPLSGNTIYF | TGTGCCAGCAGCTTGACAGGGCCTCTCTCTGGAAACACCATATATTTT | . | TRBV7-6 | TRBD1 | TRBJ1-3